This T cell receptor (beta chain) was identified during a study of T cells in Graves' hyperthyroidism and ophthalmopathy. Germline CDR1 MNHEY, CDR2 SMNVEV (reference sequence). Trimming cost V 0 bases and J 5 bases; bases outside gene matches: 18. The CDR3 totals 20 residues. Patients having uncontrolled infection, another autoimmune disease, pregnancy or lactation were not included. Each diagnosis drew on symptoms, thyroxine, TRAb, thyroid ultrasound and orbital computed tomography findings. Using RNA transcripts as the source, TCR beta CDR3 regions were amplified. In the first-round RT-PCR of the TCR CDR3, the HTBI primer set was used. TCRdb recomputed calls from the multiplex PCR reads with MiXCR, one row per CDR3 protein. The sample has hundreds of thousands of distinct CDR3 sequences; around 24% are singletons. The sample holds many counts of this clonotype. What it binds is not known. General study findings and limits: Blood also carried most thyroid clonotypes expanded above 0.001. Ophthalmopathy and stable hyperthyroidism were separated by a 13 V-J model.

Sequenced: blood. V gene TRBV27 combines with J gene TRBJ1-1; 10 positions agree with TRBD1. This receptor was obtained from a woman in her twenties or thirties with Graves' ophthalmopathy. The CDR3: CASSLSFPRDRGVMGTEAFF. The CDR3 nucleotides are TGTGCCAGCAGTTTATCCTTCCCCCGGGACAGGGGTGTTATGGGGACTGAAGCTTTCTTT.